This T cell receptor beta chain derives from a study of cytomegalovirus exposure and HLA in healthy donors. Study findings and constraints: The later analysis indicated that the majority of CMV-associated TCR beta chains appeared HLA-restricted.

60 Vbeta and 13 Jbeta primers were used in PCR. TCRdb's copy holds only in-frame clones and misses some; the assay was immunoSEQ multiplex PCR. The table includes more than 95,000 clones, more than 65% detected once. There are 14 residues in the CDR3. The germline CDR1 and CDR2 sequences are MDHEN and SYDVKM. V lost 6 bases and J lost 2; bases outside the gene matches: 3. This clone was seen just once. No antigen is known for it. This sequence originates from a woman aged 40 to 55 in good health and CMV-seropositive. The sequenced sample consisted of PBMCs. The J gene is TRBJ1-5, the V gene TRBV28; 8 bases line up with TRBD1. The CDR3 DNA is TGTGCCAGCAGCCCACAGGGGGGCAATCAGCCCCAGCATTTT. Encoded protein: CASSPQGGNQPQHF.